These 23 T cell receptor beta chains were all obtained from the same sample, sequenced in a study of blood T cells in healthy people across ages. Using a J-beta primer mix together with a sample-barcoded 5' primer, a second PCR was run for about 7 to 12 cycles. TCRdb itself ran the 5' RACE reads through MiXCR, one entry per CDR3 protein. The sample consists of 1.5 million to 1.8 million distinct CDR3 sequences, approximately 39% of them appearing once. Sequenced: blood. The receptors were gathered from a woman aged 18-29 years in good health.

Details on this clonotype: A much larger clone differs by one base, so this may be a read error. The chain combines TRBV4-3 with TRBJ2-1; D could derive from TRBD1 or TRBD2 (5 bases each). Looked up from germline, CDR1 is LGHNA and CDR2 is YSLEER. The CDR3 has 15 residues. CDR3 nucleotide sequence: TGCGCCAGCAGCCAAGCTACCAGGGAGAACAATGAGCGGTTCTTC. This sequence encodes CASSQATRENNERFF.

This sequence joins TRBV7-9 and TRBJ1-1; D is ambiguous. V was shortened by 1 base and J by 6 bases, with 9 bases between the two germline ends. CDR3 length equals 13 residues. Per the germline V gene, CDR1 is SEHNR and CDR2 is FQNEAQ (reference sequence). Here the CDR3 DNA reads TGTGCCAGCAGCTTAGAGACGGACTCTGAAGCTTTCTTT. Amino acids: CASSLETDSEAFF. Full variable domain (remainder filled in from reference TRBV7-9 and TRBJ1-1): DTGVSQNPRHKITKRGQNVTFRCDPISEHNRLYWYRQTLGQGPEFLTYFQNEAQLEKSRLLSDRFSAERPKGSFSTLEIQRTEQGDSAMYLCASSLETDSEAFFGQGTRLTVV.

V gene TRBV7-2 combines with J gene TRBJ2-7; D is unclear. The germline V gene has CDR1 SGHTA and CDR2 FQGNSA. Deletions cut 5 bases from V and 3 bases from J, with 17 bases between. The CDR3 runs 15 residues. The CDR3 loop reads CASSDNLDSFYEQYF. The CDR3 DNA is TGTGCCAGCAGCGACAACCTAGACTCCTTCTACGAGCAGTACTTC.

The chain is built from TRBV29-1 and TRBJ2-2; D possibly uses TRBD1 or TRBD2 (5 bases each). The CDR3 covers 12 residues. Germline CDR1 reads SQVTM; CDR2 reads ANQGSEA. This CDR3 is CSSSRENGELFF. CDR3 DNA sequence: TGCAGTTCGAGCAGGGAGAACGGGGAGCTGTTTTTT.

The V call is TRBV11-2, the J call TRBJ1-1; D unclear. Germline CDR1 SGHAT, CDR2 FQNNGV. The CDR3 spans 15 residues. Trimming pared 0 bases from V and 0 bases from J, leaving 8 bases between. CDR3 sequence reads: CASSLEKGLNTEAFF. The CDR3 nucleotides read TGTGCCAGCAGCTTAGAAAAGGGATTGAACACTGAAGCTTTCTTT.

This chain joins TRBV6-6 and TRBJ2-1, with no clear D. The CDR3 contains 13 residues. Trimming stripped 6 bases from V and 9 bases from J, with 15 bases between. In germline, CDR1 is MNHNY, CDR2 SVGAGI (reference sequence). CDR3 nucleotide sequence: TGTGCCAGCAGGACGGGCCTACTGATTGAGCAGTTCTTC. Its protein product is CASRTGLLIEQFF.

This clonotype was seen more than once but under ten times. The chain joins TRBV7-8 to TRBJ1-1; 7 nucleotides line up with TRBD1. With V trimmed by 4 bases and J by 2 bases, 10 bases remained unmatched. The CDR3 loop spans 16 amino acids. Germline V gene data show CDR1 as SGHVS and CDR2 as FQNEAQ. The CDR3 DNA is TGTGCCAGCAGCTACGGAGACAGGGTTAGAAACACTGAAGCTTTCTTT. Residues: CASSYGDRVRNTEAFF.

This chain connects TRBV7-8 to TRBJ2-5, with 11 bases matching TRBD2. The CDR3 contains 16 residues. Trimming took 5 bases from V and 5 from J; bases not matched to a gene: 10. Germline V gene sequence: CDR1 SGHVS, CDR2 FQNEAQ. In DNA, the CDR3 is TGTGCCAGCAGCCGGTACCCTTTAGCGGGAGGGGAGACCCAGTACTTC. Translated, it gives CASSRYPLAGGETQYF. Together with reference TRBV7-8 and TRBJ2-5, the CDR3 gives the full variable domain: GAGVSQSPRYKVAKRGQDVALRCDPISGHVSLFWYQQALGQGPEFLTYFQNEAQLDKSGLPSDRFFAERPEGSVSTLKIQRTQQEDSAVYLCASSRYPLAGGETQYFGPGTRLLVL.

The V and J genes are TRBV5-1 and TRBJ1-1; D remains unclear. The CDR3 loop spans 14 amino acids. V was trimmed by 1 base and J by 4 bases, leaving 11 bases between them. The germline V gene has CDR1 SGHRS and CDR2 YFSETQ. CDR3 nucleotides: TGCGCCAGCAGCTTGCCGGATGGTGGCACTGAAGCTTTCTTT. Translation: CASSLPDGGTEAFF.

The CDR3 here is CASSQQNLAAVFF. DNA for the CDR3: TGTGCCAGCAGCCAACAAAACTTAGCGGCTGTGTTCTTC. The chain joins TRBV4-2 to TRBJ2-1; D may be TRBD2 (6 bases). The CDR3 is 13 amino acids. Germline lookup yields CDR1 LGHNA and CDR2 YNFKEQ. The ends were cut back, 2 bases at V and 15 bases at J, with 17 bases in the middle.

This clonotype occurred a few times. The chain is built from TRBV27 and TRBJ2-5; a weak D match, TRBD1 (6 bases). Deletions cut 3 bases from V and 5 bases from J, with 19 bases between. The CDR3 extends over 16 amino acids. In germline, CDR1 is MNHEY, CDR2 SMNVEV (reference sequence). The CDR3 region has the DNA TGTGCCAGCAGTTTCGGTTGGGACACCCTCAGGGAGACCCAGTACTTC. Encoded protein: CASSFGWDTLRETQYF.

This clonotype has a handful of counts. The chain's CDR3 is CSARDHGLAGERPYNEQFF. The CDR3 DNA sequence: TGCAGTGCTAGAGATCACGGACTAGCGGGAGAACGGCCCTACAATGAGCAGTTCTTC. The V and J genes are TRBV20-1 and TRBJ2-1; 13 bases are shared with TRBD2. V lost 0 bases and J lost 2; bases outside the gene matches: 10. CDR3 length equals 19 residues. Per the germline V gene, CDR1 is DFQATT and CDR2 is SNEGSKA (reference sequence).

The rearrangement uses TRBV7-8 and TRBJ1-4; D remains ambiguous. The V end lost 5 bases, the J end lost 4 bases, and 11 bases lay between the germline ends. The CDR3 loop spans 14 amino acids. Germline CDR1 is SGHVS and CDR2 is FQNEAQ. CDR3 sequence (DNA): TGTGCCAGCAGCCAAGACCGATTTAATGAAAAACTGTTTTTT. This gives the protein CASSQDRFNEKLFF.

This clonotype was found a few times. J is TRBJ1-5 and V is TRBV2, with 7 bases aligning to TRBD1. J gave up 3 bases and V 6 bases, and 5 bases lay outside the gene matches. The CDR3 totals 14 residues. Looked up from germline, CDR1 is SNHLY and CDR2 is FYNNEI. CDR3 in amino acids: CASRDGQDNQPQHF. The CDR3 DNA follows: TGTGCCAGCAGGGACGGACAGGACAATCAGCCCCAGCATTTT.

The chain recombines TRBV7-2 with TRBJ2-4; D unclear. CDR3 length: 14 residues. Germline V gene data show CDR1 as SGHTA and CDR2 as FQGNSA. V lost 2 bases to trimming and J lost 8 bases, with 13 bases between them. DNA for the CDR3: TGTGCCAGCAGCTTACCGGAGACTGGAGACATTCAGTACTTC. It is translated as CASSLPETGDIQYF.

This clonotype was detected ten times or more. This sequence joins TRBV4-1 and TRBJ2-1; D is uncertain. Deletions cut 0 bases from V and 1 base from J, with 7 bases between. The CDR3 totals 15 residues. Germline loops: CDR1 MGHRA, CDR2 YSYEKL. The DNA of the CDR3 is TGCGCCAGCAGCCAAGAACTGGGATCCTACAATGAGCAGTTCTTC. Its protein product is CASSQELGSYNEQFF.

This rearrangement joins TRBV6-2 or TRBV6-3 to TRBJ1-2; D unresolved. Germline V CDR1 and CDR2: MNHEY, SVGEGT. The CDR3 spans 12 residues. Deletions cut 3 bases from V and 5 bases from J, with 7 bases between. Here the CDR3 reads CASSYPEYGYTF. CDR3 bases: TGTGCCAGCAGTTATCCAGAGTATGGCTACACCTTC.

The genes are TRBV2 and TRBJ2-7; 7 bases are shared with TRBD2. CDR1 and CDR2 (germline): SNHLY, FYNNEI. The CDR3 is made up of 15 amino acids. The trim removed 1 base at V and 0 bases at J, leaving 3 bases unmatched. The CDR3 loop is CASSEVGGSSYEQYF. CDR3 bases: TGTGCCAGCAGTGAAGTGGGCGGGAGCTCCTACGAGCAGTACTTC.

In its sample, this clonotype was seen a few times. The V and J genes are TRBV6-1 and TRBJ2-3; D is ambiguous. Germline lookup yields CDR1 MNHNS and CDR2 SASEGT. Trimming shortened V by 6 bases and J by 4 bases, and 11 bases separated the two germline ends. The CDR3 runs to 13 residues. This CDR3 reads CASSPLGPDTQYF. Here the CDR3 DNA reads TGTGCCAGCAGCCCGCTAGGACCAGATACGCAGTATTTT.

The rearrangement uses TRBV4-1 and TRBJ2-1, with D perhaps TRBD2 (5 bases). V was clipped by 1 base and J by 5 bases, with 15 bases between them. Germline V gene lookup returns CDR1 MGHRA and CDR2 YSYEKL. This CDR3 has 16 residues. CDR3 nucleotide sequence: TGCGCCAGCAGCCAAGCGCGGGCGTTTCTTGACAATGAGCAGTTCTTC. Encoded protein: CASSQARAFLDNEQFF.

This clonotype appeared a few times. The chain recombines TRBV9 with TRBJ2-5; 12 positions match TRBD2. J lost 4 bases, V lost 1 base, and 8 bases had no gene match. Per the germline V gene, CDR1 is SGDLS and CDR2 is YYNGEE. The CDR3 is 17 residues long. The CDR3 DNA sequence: TGTGCCAGCAGCGTAAACCCCACGACTAGCGGGGGAGAGACCCAGTACTTC. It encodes CASSVNPTTSGGETQYF.

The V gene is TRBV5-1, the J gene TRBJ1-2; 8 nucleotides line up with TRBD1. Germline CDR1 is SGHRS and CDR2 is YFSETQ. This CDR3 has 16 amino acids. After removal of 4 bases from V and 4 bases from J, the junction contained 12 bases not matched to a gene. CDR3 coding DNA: TGCGCCAGCAGCGCCCAATTAGCAGGGGGCCTCTATGGCTACACCTTC. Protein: CASSAQLAGGLYGYTF.

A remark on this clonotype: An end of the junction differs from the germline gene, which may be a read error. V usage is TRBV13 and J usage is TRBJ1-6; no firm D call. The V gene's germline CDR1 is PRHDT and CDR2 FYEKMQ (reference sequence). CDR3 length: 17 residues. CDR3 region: CATSKVNDIASGSPLHF. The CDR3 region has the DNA TGTGCCACCAGCAAGGTGAATGACATCGCGAGTGGTTCACCCCTCCACTTT.